Below, one T cell receptor (beta chain) is given with its context. The germline gives CDR1 DFQATT, CDR2 SNEGSKA (reference sequence). The CDR3 length is 11 residues. This record comes from a study of control samples from healthy donors and cancer patients. Assay: immunoSEQ multiplex PCR; the TCRdb copy retains only in-frame clones and omits some. The table shows 130,000 or so clones, with 94% occurring only once. Input material: blood. The J gene is TRBJ1-2, the V gene TRBV20-1; D uncertain. The sequence came from a man aged 35-49 years in good health. DNA for the CDR3: TGCAGCTACCGTTCTTTGTATGGCTACACCTTC. Translation: CSYRSLYGYTF.